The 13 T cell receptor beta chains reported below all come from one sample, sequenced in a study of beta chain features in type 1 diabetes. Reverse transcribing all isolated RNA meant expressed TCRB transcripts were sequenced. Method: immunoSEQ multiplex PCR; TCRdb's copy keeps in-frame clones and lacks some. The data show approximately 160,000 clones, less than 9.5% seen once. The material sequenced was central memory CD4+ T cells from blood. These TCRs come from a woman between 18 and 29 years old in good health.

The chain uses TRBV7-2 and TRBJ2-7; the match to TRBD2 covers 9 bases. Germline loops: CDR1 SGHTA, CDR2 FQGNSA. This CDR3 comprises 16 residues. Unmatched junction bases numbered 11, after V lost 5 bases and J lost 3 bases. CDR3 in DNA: TGTGCCAGCAGCCACCCCCGCGGGGGGGCCGTCTACGAGCAGTACTTC. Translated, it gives CASSHPRGGAVYEQYF.

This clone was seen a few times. The DNA for the CDR3 is TGTGCCAGCAGTTATACAGTGAACACTGAAGCTTTCTTT. Translated, it gives CASSYTVNTEAFF. The chain combines TRBV6-5 with TRBJ1-1; D is ambiguous. Trimming left V 3 bases short and J 0 bases short, with 5 bases between. This CDR3 contains 13 residues. Germline CDR1 reads MNHEY; CDR2 reads SVGAGI.

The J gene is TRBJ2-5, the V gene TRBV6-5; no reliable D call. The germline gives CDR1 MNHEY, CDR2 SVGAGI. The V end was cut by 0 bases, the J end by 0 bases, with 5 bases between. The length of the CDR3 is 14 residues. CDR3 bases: TGTGCCAGCAGTTACTCGCGGCACCAAGAGACCCAGTACTTC. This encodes CASSYSRHQETQYF.

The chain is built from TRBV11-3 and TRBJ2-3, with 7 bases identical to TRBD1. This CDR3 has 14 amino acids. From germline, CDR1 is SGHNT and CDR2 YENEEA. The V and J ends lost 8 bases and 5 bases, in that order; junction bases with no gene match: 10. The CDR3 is CASAGDSLLDTQYF. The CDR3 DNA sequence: TGTGCCAGCGCCGGGGACAGTCTATTAGATACGCAGTATTTT. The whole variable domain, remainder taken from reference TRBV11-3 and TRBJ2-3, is EAGVVQSPRYKIIEKKQPVAFWCNPISGHNTLYWYLQNLGQGPELLIRYENEEAVDDSQLPKDRFSAERLKGVDSTLKIQPAELGDSAVYLCASAGDSLLDTQYFGPGTRLTVL.

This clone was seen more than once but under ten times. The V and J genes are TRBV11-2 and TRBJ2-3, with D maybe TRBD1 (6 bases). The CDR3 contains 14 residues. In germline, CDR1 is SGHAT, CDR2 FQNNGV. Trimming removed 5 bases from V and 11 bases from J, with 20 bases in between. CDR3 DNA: TGTGCCAGCAGCCTTAGCTCTACAGGGTCCGGGCAGTATTTT. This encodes CASSLSSTGSGQYF.

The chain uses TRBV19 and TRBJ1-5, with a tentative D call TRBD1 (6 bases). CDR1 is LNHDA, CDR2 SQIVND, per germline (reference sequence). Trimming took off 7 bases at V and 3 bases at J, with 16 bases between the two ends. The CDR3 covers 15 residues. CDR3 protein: CASITNGGANQPQHF. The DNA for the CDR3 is TGTGCCAGTATCACGAATGGGGGGGCCAATCAGCCCCAGCATTTT. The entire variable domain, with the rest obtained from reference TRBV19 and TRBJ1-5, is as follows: DGGITQSPKYLFRKEGQNVTLSCEQNLNHDAMYWYRQDPGQGLRLIYYSQIVNDFQKGDIAEGYSVSREKKESFPLTVTSAQKNPTAFYLCASITNGGANQPQHFGDGTRLSIL.

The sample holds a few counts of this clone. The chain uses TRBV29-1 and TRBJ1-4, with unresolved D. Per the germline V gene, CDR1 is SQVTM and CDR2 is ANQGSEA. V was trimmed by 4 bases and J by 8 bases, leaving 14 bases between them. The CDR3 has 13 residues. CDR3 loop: CSVGVRQDEKLFF. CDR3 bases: TGCAGCGTTGGTGTCAGGCAAGACGAAAAACTGTTTTTT.

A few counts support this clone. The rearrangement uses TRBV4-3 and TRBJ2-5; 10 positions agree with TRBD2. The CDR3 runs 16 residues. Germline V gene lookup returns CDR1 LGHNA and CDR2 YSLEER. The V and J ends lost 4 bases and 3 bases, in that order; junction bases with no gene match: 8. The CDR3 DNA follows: TGCGCCAGCAGCCGGCAAGCGGGGGGGCCTAAAGAGACCCAGTACTTC. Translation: CASSRQAGGPKETQYF.

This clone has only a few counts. The CDR3 reads CASSISSTYEQYF. In DNA, the CDR3 is TGTGCCAGCAGTATTTCTAGTACCTACGAGCAGTACTTC. V usage is TRBV28 and J usage is TRBJ2-7; D not resolved. Germline V lookup: CDR1 MDHEN, CDR2 SYDVKM. The CDR3 totals 13 residues. V lost 5 bases to trimming and J lost 2 bases, with 10 bases between them.

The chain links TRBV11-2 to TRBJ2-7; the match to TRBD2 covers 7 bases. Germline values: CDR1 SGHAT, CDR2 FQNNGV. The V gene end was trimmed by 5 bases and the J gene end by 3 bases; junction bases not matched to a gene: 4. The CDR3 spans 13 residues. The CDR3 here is CASSETSSYEQYF. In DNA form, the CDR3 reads TGTGCCAGCAGCGAGACTAGCAGCTACGAGCAGTACTTC.

CDR3 sequence: CASSRSLTGTASYNEQFF. CDR3 in DNA: TGTGCCAGCAGCCGGAGTTTAACCGGGACAGCGAGCTACAATGAGCAGTTCTTC. The chain joins TRBV5-6 to TRBJ2-1, with 7 nucleotides matching TRBD1. Germline V gives CDR1 SGHDT, CDR2 YYEEEE. V was pared by 4 bases and J by 3 bases, with 16 bases of the junction left unmatched. The CDR3 length is 18 residues.

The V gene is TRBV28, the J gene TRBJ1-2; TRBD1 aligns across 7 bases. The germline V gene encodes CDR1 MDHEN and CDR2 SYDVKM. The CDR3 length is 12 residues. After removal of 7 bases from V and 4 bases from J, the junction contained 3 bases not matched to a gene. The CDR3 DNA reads TGTGCCAGCATCGACAGGGCCTATGGCTACACCTTC. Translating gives CASIDRAYGYTF.

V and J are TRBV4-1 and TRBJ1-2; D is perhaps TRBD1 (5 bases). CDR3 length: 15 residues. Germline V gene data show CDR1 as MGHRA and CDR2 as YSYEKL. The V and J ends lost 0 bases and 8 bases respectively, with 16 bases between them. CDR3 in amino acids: CASSQEGTGTRGYTF. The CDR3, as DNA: TGCGCCAGCAGCCAAGAAGGAACAGGAACGCGGGGCTACACCTTC.